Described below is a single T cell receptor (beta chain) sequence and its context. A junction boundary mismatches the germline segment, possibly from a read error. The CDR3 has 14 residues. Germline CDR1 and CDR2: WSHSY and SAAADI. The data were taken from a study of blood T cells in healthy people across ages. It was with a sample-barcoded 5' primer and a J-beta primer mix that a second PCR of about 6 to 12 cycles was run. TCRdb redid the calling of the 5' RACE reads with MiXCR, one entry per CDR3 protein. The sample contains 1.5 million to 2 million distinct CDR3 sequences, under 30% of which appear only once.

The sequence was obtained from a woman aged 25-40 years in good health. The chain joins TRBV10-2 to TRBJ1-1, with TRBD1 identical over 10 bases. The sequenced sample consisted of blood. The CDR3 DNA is TGCGCCAGCAGGAACTGGACAGGGGGGACTGAATCTTTCTTT. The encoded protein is CASRNWTGGTESFF.